This record concerns one TCR beta chain sequence. The V gene end was trimmed by 0 bases and the J gene end by 5 bases; junction bases not matched to a gene: 5. Per germline, CDR1 SGHNT and CDR2 YYREEE (reference sequence). The length of the CDR3 is 16 residues. This sample is part of a study of blood T cell repertoires in COVID-19. Study information: Sources were T cells, B-cell-depleted T cells, or PBMCs; the material itself was cDNA or gDNA.

Each participant's cohort was designated according to participant-reported clinical history. Recovered status applied to Cohort 3 donors who had two consecutive negative PCRs. It also applied to those with clearance or with symptom resolution. Data came from immunoSEQ multiplex PCR; TCRdb stores just in-frame clones and leaves some out. The data contain around 290,000 clones, around 90% of them seen just once; the ten biggest clones take up 0.95% to 1.2%. V gene TRBV5-4 combines with J gene TRBJ2-2; the match to TRBD2 covers 9 bases. This clonotype originated in a woman aged 25 to 45 who had recovered from COVID-19. Specimen: PBMCs or T cells enriched from blood (not recorded which). CDR3 DNA sequence: TGTGCCAGCAGCTTGGAGGCTAGCGGGATAACCGGGGAGCTGTTTTTT. Its translation is CASSLEASGITGELFF.